This passage covers 26 T cell receptor beta chains from one sample sequenced in a study of blood T cell repertoires in COVID-19. Here immunoSEQ multiplex PCR was the method, and the copy in TCRdb shows in-frame clones only, minus some. This table has 150,000 to 200,000 clones, roughly four fifths appearing once. The sequencing sample was made of peripheral blood. The receptors shown here come from a man aged 50 to 59 who had recovered from COVID-19.

This chain links TRBV10-3 with TRBJ1-5, with D possibly TRBD1 on 5 matching bases. Trimming took off 2 bases at V and 3 bases at J, with 17 bases between the two ends. Germline V CDR1 and CDR2: ENHRY, SYGVKD. CDR3 size: 17 residues. CDR3 sequence (DNA): TGTGCCATCAGTGAGAATTTGGGGGGTCCCCCCAATCAGCCCCAGCATTTT. Residues: CAISENLGGPPNQPQHF.

V is TRBV11-1 and J is TRBJ1-2, with TRBD1 identical over 7 bases. Per the germline V gene, CDR1 is SGHAT and CDR2 is FQDESV (reference sequence). The CDR3 is 14 residues long. With V trimmed by 4 bases and J by 4 bases, 6 bases remained unmatched. CDR3 residues: CASSSRDRRYGYTF. In DNA form, the CDR3 reads TGTGCCAGCAGCTCCCGGGACAGACGCTATGGCTACACCTTC.

V is TRBV9 and J is TRBJ2-2; TRBD2 agrees at 8 bases. There are 17 residues in the CDR3. Germline CDR1 is SGDLS and CDR2 is YYNGEE. V was pared by 4 bases and J by 6 bases, with 14 bases of the junction left unmatched. CDR3 amino acids: CASSPRRPGLVAGELFF. The CDR3 nucleotides read TGTGCCAGCAGCCCCCGTAGGCCGGGACTAGTTGCCGGGGAGCTGTTTTTT.

This clone was counted a few times. The chain recombines TRBV6-1 with TRBJ1-1; D is perhaps TRBD1 (6 bases). This CDR3 has 16 amino acids. V gave up 1 base and J gave up 4 bases, with 16 bases separating them. Looked up from germline, CDR1 is MNHNS and CDR2 is SASEGT. CDR3 nucleotides: TGTGCCAGCAGTGAAGGTCCAGGGGCCCTTGGCACTGAAGCTTTCTTT. It specifies CASSEGPGALGTEAFF.

The rearrangement uses TRBV3-1 (or the pseudogene TRBV3-2) and TRBJ2-7, with 11 nucleotides matching TRBD2. The junction had 12 bases not matched to a gene; V was cut back by 4 bases and J by 4 bases. The germline CDR1 and CDR2 sequences are LGHDT and YNNKEL (reference sequence). The CDR3 runs 17 residues. This CDR3 is CASSPHLPGLAAYEQYF. The CDR3 DNA follows: TGTGCCAGCAGCCCCCACTTACCGGGACTAGCGGCGTACGAGCAGTACTTC.

The gene calls are TRBV5-1 and TRBJ1-6; no definite D call. Germline values: CDR1 SGHRS, CDR2 YFSETQ. The CDR3 is made up of 13 amino acids. V was pared by 3 bases and J by 6 bases, with 7 bases between. The CDR3 is CASSWQANSPLHF. DNA of the CDR3: TGCGCCAGCAGCTGGCAGGCTAATTCACCCCTCCACTTT.

The chain is built from TRBV7-2 and TRBJ2-5; 11 bases line up with TRBD1. The CDR3 covers 17 residues. CDR1 is SGHTA and CDR2 is FQGNSA in the germline V gene. J was trimmed by 1 base and V by 5 bases; bases with no gene match: 9. CDR3 DNA sequence: TGTGCCAGCAGCCCCGGACAGGGGGCCCGTCTCCAAGAGACCCAGTACTTC. This codes for CASSPGQGARLQETQYF.

The chain employs TRBV5-1 and TRBJ2-7, with 8 bases aligning to TRBD2. This CDR3 spans 14 amino acids. Trimming at V came to 4 bases and at J to 3 bases, leaving 6 bases not matched to a gene. CDR1 SGHRS and CDR2 YFSETQ come from the germline V gene. The CDR3 DNA is TGCGCCAGCAGCCCTCTAGCGGGCCGCTACGAGCAGTACTTC. Translating it yields CASSPLAGRYEQYF.

The rearrangement uses TRBV2 and TRBJ2-7; a weak D match, TRBD1 (6 bases). Germline V gives CDR1 SNHLY, CDR2 FYNNEI. The V gene lost 3 bases and the J gene lost 2 bases, with 17 bases spanning the gap. The CDR3 consists of 16 residues. The CDR3 coding sequence is TGTGCCAGCAGTGATCCCGGCAGGGGCCCTCCCTACGAGCAGTACTTC. This sequence encodes CASSDPGRGPPYEQYF. Using reference TRBV2 and TRBJ2-7 for the parts outside the CDR3, the full variable domain is EPEVTQTPSHQVTQMGQEVILRCVPISNHLYFYWYRQILGQKVEFLVSFYNNEISEKSEIFDDQFSVERPDGSNFTLKIRSTKLEDSAMYFCASSDPGRGPPYEQYFGPGTRLTVT.

This clone occurred once. V and J are TRBV7-2 and TRBJ2-7, with TRBD1 as a possible D gene (6 bases). The germline V gene has CDR1 SGHTA and CDR2 FQGNSA. The CDR3 covers 15 residues. V was clipped by 4 bases and J by 3 bases, with 16 bases between them. The CDR3 loop is CASSYLDRQDYEQYF. The CDR3 nucleotides are TGTGCCAGCAGCTACCTTGACAGGCAGGACTACGAGCAGTACTTC.

The rearrangement uses TRBV6-2 or TRBV6-3 and TRBJ1-1, with D maybe TRBD1 (6 bases). The V end lost 5 bases, the J end lost 6 bases, and 19 bases lay between the germline ends. The germline V gene encodes CDR1 MNHEY and CDR2 SVGEGT. CDR3 length equals 15 residues. In nucleotides, the CDR3 is TGTGCCAGCAGTCGAAACACAGGGCCTAGTTCTGAAGCTTTCTTT. It translates to CASSRNTGPSSEAFF.

The gene calls are TRBV5-4 and TRBJ1-2; the match to TRBD1 covers 7 bases. Germline V CDR1 and CDR2: SGHNT, YYREEE (reference sequence). Trimming cost V 5 bases and J 0 bases; bases outside gene matches: 7. CDR3 length: 15 amino acids. CDR3 residues: CASSANTGANYGYTF. The CDR3 DNA follows: TGTGCCAGCAGTGCTAATACAGGGGCTAACTATGGCTACACCTTC. Full variable domain (remainder filled in from reference TRBV5-4 and TRBJ1-2): ETGVTQSPTHLIKTRGQQVTLRCSSQSGHNTVSWYQQALGQGPQFIFQYYREEENGRGNFPPRFSGLQFPNYSSELNVNALELDDSALYLCASSANTGANYGYTFGSGTRLTVV.

This sequence joins TRBV28 and TRBJ2-7; a possible D gene is TRBD2 (6 bases). CDR1 is MDHEN and CDR2 is SYDVKM in the germline V gene. Trimming removed 8 bases from V and 1 base from J, with 12 bases in between. The CDR3 is 13 residues long. CDR3 region: CASGDSGSYEQYF. CDR3 coding DNA: TGTGCCAGCGGGGACTCCGGATCCTACGAGCAGTACTTC.

Of note for this clone: Relative to the germline gene, one junction end is altered; a read error may explain this. V gene TRBV6-2 or TRBV6-3 combines with J gene TRBJ2-7; TRBD1 might be the D (5 bases). There are 14 residues in the CDR3. The germline CDR1 and CDR2 sequences are MNHEY and SVGEGT. The CDR3, as DNA: TGTGCCAGCACCCCGTCGACAGCCTCCAACGAGCAGTACTTC. The encoded protein is CASTPSTASNEQYF.

V usage is TRBV20-1 and J usage is TRBJ1-5; D gene uncertain. Trimming took off 3 bases at V and 2 bases at J, with 8 bases between the two ends. This CDR3 comprises 13 residues. The germline V gene has CDR1 DFQATT and CDR2 SNEGSKA (reference sequence). The CDR3 sequence: CSASPIGNQPQHF. DNA of the CDR3: TGCAGTGCTAGTCCCATTGGCAATCAGCCCCAGCATTTT.

The chain combines TRBV7-3 with TRBJ1-2, with a tentative D call TRBD1 (5 bases). The CDR3 has 15 amino acids. The V and J ends lost 0 bases and 0 bases respectively, with 8 bases between them. CDR1 SGHTA and CDR2 FQGTGA come from the germline V gene. The CDR3 bases are TGTGCCAGCAGCTTAACTCCAGGGACTAACTATGGCTACACCTTC. It codes for CASSLTPGTNYGYTF.

This clone was seen ten or more times. The rearrangement joins TRBV29-1 to TRBJ2-7; TRBD2 might be the D (6 bases). CDR3 length: 11 residues. V lost 4 bases to trimming and J lost 3 bases, with 7 bases between them. Per germline, CDR1 SQVTM and CDR2 ANQGSEA. The CDR3 loop reads CSVGLDYEQYF. The DNA for the CDR3 is TGCAGCGTTGGACTAGACTACGAGCAGTACTTC.

The count of this clone is one. The rearrangement joins TRBV6-1 to TRBJ2-5; 11 positions agree with TRBD2. Germline trimming cut 3 bases from V and 5 bases from J; bases unmatched to any gene: 5. The CDR3 is 15 residues long. CDR1 and CDR2 (germline): MNHNS, SASEGT. CDR3 residues: CASSDWASGRETQYF. The CDR3 nucleotides read TGTGCCAGCAGTGATTGGGCTAGCGGGAGGGAGACCCAGTACTTC.

The chain joins TRBV27 to TRBJ2-5, with 9 nucleotides matching TRBD2. Germline loops: CDR1 MNHEY, CDR2 SMNVEV (reference sequence). There are 15 residues in the CDR3. Trimming cost V 6 bases and J 5 bases; bases outside gene matches: 10. The CDR3 DNA reads TGTGCCAGCAGAACCGGGACTAGCTGGGCCGAGACCCAGTACTTC. Translating it yields CASRTGTSWAETQYF.

J is TRBJ2-5 and V is TRBV19, with D hard to call. This CDR3 contains 12 residues. From germline, CDR1 is LNHDA and CDR2 SQIVND (reference sequence). V was cut by 5 bases and J by 2 bases, with 6 bases left in between. CDR3 sequence reads: CASSSLQETQYF. The CDR3 nucleotides are TGTGCCAGTAGTTCCCTTCAAGAGACCCAGTACTTC. Full variable domain (rest looked up from reference TRBV19 and TRBJ2-5): DGGITQSPKYLFRKEGQNVTLSCEQNLNHDAMYWYRQDPGQGLRLIYYSQIVNDFQKGDIAEGYSVSREKKESFPLTVTSAQKNPTAFYLCASSSLQETQYFGPGTRLLVL.

The chain is built from TRBV27 and TRBJ2-3; 7 nucleotides line up with TRBD2. With V trimmed by 4 bases and J by 2 bases, 6 bases remained unmatched. CDR3 length: 15 amino acids. CDR1 and CDR2 from the germline V gene are MNHEY and SMNVEV (reference sequence). In DNA form, the CDR3 reads TGTGCCAGCAGTTCGCCTAGCGGTACCACAGATACGCAGTATTTT. It is translated as CASSSPSGTTDTQYF.

This rearrangement joins TRBV19 to TRBJ2-5; unclear D gene. The CDR3 is 15 amino acids. Per the germline V gene, CDR1 is LNHDA and CDR2 is SQIVND (reference sequence). V was pared by 1 base and J by 5 bases, with 14 bases between. The CDR3 loop reads CASSIGRNLGETQYF. Written as DNA, the CDR3 is TGTGCCAGTAGTATAGGGCGGAACCTGGGTGAGACCCAGTACTTC. Complete variable domain (other parts from reference TRBV19 and TRBJ2-5): DGGITQSPKYLFRKEGQNVTLSCEQNLNHDAMYWYRQDPGQGLRLIYYSQIVNDFQKGDIAEGYSVSREKKESFPLTVTSAQKNPTAFYLCASSIGRNLGETQYFGPGTRLLVL.

This clone appeared a few times. The chain is built from TRBV27 and TRBJ1-6; TRBD1 might be the D (6 bases). Germline V gene sequence: CDR1 MNHEY, CDR2 SMNVEV (reference sequence). V was trimmed by 8 bases and J by 10 bases, leaving 18 bases between them. There are 14 residues in the CDR3. In DNA, the CDR3 is TGTGCCAGCGGTACCGCGGGGGGCCGGTCACCCCTCCACTTT. Its protein product is CASGTAGGRSPLHF.

The chain employs TRBV4-3 and TRBJ2-1; D not certain. This CDR3 has 19 residues. The V gene's germline CDR1 is LGHNA and CDR2 YSLEER. V lost 2 bases and J 0 bases, leaving 20 bases between the germline ends. The CDR3 here is CASSQNFYQQQSSYNEQFF. The CDR3 coding sequence is TGCGCCAGCAGCCAAAATTTTTATCAGCAACAGAGCTCCTACAATGAGCAGTTCTTC.

The chain links TRBV28 to TRBJ2-7; 8 bases line up with TRBD1. Germline CDR1 reads MDHEN; CDR2 reads SYDVKM. This CDR3 is 14 amino acids long. The ends lost 6 bases at V and 2 bases at J; junction bases unmatched: 6. For the CDR3, the DNA is TGTGCCAGCAGGCGGACAGGGTCGACCTACGAGCAGTACTTC. Protein product: CASRRTGSTYEQYF. Full variable domain (missing parts from reference TRBV28 and TRBJ2-7): DVKVTQSSRYLVKRTGEKVFLECVQDMDHENMFWYRQDPGLGLRLIYFSYDVKMKEKGDIPEGYSVSREKKERFSLILESASTNQTSMYLCASRRTGSTYEQYFGPGTRLTVT.

This sequence joins TRBV5-1 and TRBJ2-7; maybe TRBD1 (6 bases). V gave up 0 bases and J gave up 5 bases, with 12 bases separating them. CDR3 length equals 14 residues. CDR1 SGHRS and CDR2 YFSETQ come from the germline V gene. CDR3 DNA sequence: TGCGCCAGCAGCTTGGCCAGGGGCAGGGACGAGCAGTACTTC. This translates into CASSLARGRDEQYF.